This T cell receptor (beta chain) was captured by sequencing in a study of OX40 agonist ivuxolimab in advanced cancers. Per germline, CDR1 SGHNT and CDR2 YENEEA. Trimming took 5 bases from V and 3 from J; bases not matched to a gene: 7. The CDR3 spans 14 residues. Clones were read by immunoSEQ multiplex PCR, and TCRdb kept only the in-frame ones, dropping some. The table has around 44,000 clones, 89% seen once. The sample consisted of CD4+ or CD8+ T cells sorted from blood, taken in a trial of the OX40 agonist ivuxolimab. The chain couples TRBV11-3 to TRBJ2-7, with TRBD2 matching 7 bases. The TCR was taken from an adult with an advanced solid tumor such as melanoma, head and neck, liver or kidney cancer. CDR3 sequence: CASSVSGSHYEQYF. CDR3 sequence (DNA): TGTGCCAGCAGCGTTAGCGGGTCTCACTACGAGCAGTACTTC.